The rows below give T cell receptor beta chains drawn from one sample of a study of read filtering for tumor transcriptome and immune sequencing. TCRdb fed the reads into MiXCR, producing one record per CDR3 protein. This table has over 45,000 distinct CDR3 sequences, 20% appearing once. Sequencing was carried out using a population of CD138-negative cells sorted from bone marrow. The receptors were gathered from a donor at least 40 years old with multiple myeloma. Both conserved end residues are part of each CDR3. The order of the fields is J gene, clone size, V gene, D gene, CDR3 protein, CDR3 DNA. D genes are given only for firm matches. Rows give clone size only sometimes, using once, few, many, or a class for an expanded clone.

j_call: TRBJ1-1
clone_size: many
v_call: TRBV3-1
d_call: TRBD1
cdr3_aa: CASSFPGTGATEAFF
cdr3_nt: TGTGCCAGCAGCTTTCCCGGGACAGGGGCCACTGAAGCTTTCTTT

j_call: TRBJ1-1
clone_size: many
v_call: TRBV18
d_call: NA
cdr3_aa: CASSPFKTENTEAFF
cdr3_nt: TGTGCCAGCTCACCATTCAAGACAGAGAACACTGAAGCTTTCTTT

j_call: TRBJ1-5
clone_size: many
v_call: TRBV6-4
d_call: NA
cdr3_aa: CASSPQANQPQHF
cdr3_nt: TGTGCCAGCAGTCCACAGGCGAATCAGCCCCAGCATTTT

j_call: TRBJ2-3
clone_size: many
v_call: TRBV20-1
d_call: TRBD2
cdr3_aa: CSAQRWREGTDTQYF
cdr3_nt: TGCAGTGCTCAGAGGTGGCGGGAGGGCACAGATACGCAGTATTTT

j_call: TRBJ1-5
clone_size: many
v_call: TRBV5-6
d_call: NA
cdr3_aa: CASSRAKNSNQPQHF
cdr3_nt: TGTGCCAGCAGCCGAGCGAAGAATAGCAATCAGCCCCAGCATTTT

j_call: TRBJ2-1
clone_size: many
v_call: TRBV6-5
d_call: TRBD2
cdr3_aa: CASSSGLAGKLDEQFF
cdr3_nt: TGTGCCAGCAGTTCAGGTCTAGCGGGAAAATTGGATGAGCAGTTCTTC

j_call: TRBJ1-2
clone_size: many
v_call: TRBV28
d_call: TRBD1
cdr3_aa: CASRQDRKNYGYTF
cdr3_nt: TGTGCCAGCAGACAGGACAGGAAAAACTATGGCTACACCTTC

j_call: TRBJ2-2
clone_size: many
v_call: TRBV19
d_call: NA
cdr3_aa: CASNGAGELFF
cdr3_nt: TGTGCCAGTAACGGGGCCGGGGAGCTGTTTTTT

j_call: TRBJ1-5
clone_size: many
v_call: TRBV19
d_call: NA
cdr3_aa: CASSIRQSNQPQHF
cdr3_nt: TGTGCCAGTAGTATTCGACAGTCCAATCAGCCCCAGCATTTT

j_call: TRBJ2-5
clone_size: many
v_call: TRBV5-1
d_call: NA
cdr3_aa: CASSLGRQETQYF
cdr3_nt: TGCGCCAGCAGCTTGGGAAGACAAGAGACCCAGTACTTC

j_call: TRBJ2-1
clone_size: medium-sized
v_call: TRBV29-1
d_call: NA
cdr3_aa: CSVRANEQFF
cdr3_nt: TGCAGCGTTCGTGCCAATGAGCAGTTCTTC

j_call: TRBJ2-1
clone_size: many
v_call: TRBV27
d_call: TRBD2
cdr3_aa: CASSPLAGAENEQFF
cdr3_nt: TGTGCCAGCAGCCCCCTAGCGGGAGCCGAAAATGAGCAGTTCTTC

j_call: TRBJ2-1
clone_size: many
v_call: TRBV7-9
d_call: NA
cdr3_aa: CASSFSQGSEQFF
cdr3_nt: TGTGCCAGCAGCTTTTCCCAGGGCAGTGAGCAGTTCTTC

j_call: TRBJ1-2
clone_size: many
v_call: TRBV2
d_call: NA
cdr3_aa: CASSEAYIYTF
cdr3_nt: TGTGCCAGCAGTGAAGCTTACATCTACACCTTC

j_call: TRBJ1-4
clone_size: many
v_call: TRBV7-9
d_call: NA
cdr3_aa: CASSLFGGATNEKLFF
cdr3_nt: TGTGCCAGCAGCCTGTTCGGGGGCGCAACTAATGAAAAACTGTTTTTT

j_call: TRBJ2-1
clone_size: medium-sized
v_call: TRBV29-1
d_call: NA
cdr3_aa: CSVEDAYSYNEQFF
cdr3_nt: TGCAGCGTTGAAGATGCCTATTCCTACAATGAGCAGTTCTTC

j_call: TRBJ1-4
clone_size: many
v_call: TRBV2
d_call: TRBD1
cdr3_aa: CASRGTGVANEKLFF
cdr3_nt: TGTGCCAGCAGAGGGACAGGTGTAGCTAATGAAAAACTGTTTTTT

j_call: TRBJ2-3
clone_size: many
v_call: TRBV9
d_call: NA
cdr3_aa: CASSVGRYTDTQYF
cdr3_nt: TGTGCCAGCAGCGTAGGCAGATACACAGATACGCAGTATTTT

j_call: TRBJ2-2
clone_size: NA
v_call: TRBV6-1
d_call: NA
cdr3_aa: CASSKLTETGELFF
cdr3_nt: TGTGCCAGCAGCAAATTGACTGAGACCGGGGAGCTGTTTTTT

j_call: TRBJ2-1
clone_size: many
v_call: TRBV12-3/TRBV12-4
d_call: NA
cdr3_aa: CASSLEQYNEQFF
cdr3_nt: TGTGCCAGCAGTTTAGAACAGTACAATGAGCAGTTCTTC

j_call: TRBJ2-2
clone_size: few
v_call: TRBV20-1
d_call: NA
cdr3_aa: CSARDMTANTGELFF
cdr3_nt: TGCAGTGCTAGGGACATGACAGCGAACACCGGGGAGCTGTTTTTT

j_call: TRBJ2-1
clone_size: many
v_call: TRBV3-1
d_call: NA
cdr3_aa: CASSQWSGNNEQFF
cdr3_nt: TGTGCCAGCAGCCAATGGTCGGGAAACAATGAGCAGTTCTTC

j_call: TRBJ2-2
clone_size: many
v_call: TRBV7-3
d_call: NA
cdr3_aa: CASSPYRVFGELFF
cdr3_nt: TGTGCCAGCAGCCCCTACAGGGTTTTCGGGGAGCTGTTTTTT

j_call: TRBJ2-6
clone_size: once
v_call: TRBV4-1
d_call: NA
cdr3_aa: CASSQDRAESPGANVLTF
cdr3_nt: TGCGCCAGCAGCCAAGATAGGGCTGAGAGCCCTGGGGCCAACGTCTTGACTTTC

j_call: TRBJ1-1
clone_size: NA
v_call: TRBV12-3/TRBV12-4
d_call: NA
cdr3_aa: CASSSATGRNTEAFF
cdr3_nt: TGTGCCAGCAGTTCGGCGACAGGAAGAAACACTGAAGCTTTCTTT

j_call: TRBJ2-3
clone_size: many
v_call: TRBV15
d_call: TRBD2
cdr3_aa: CATSGGLAGGQGGDTQYF
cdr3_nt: TGTGCCACCAGCGGTGGACTAGCGGGAGGGCAAGGAGGAGATACGCAGTATTTT

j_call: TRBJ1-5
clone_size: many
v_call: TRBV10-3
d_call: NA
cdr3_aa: CAISDPSGGNQPQHF
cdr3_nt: TGTGCCATCAGTGACCCCTCGGGGGGCAATCAGCCCCAGCATTTT

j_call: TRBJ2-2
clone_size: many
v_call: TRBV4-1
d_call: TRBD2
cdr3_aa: CASSLAGGANTGELFF
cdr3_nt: TGCGCCAGCAGCCTAGCGGGAGGCGCGAACACCGGGGAGCTGTTTTTT

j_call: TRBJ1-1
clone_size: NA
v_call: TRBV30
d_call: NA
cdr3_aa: CASTSGAATEAFF
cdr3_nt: TGTGCCTCCACCTCGGGGGCCGCTACTGAAGCTTTCTTT

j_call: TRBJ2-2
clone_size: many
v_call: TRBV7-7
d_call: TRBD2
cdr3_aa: CASSLGLAGATGELFF
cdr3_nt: TGTGCTAGCAGCTTAGGGCTAGCGGGAGCCACCGGGGAGCTGTTTTTT

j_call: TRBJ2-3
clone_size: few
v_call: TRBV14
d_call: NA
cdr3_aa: CASSRLTLDRDTQYF
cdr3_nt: TGTGCCAGCAGCCGATTAACATTAGACCGGGATACGCAGTATTTT

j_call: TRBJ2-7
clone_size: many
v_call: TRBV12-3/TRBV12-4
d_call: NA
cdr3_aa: CASSLASSYEQYF
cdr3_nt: TGTGCCAGCAGTTTAGCGTCCTCCTACGAGCAGTACTTC

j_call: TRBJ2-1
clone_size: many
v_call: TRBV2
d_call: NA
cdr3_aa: CASTYHGEQFF
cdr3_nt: TGTGCCAGCACCTACCATGGAGAGCAGTTCTTC